A selection of T cell receptor beta chains follows, all from one sample in a study of brain T cells in children with intractable seizures. Here immunoSEQ multiplex PCR was the method, and the copy in TCRdb shows in-frame clones only, minus some. The sample comprises 110,000 or so clones, approximately 94% of which are singletons, and around 4% rests with the top ten. This sample comprised peripheral blood, obtained at surgery. The receptors shown here come from a boy less than two years old with hemimegalencephaly and intractable seizures. Each CDR3 is given with its conserved first and last residue. Each record gives: V gene, J gene, clone size, D gene, CDR3 DNA, CDR3 protein. D genes are given only for firm matches. The size of a clone is reported for some rows only, either as once, few or many, or as a class for expanded clones.

v_call: TRBV7-3
j_call: TRBJ2-2
clone_size: NA
d_call: NA
cdr3_nt: TGTGCCAGCGGCGGGGTGGGGACCGGGGAGCTGTTTTTT
cdr3_aa: CASGGVGTGELFF

v_call: TRBV19
j_call: TRBJ2-1
clone_size: NA
d_call: TRBD2
cdr3_nt: TGTGCCAGTAAAACTAGCGGGAGGTCGATAGTCGAGCAGTTCTTC
cdr3_aa: CASKTSGRSIVEQFF

v_call: TRBV5-1
j_call: TRBJ1-3
clone_size: NA
d_call: NA
cdr3_nt: TGCGCCAGCAGCTTGGATCCAGGGACTGGAAACACCATATATTTT
cdr3_aa: CASSLDPGTGNTIYF

v_call: TRBV19
j_call: TRBJ2-7
clone_size: NA
d_call: TRBD2
cdr3_nt: TGTGCCAGTAGAATACGAGGACTAGCGGGAGGCGAGCAGTACTTC
cdr3_aa: CASRIRGLAGGEQYF

v_call: TRBV7-9
j_call: TRBJ2-1
clone_size: NA
d_call: NA
cdr3_nt: TGTGCCAGCACCGGGGCAGGAAGGGAGCAGTTCTTC
cdr3_aa: CASTGAGREQFF

v_call: TRBV28
j_call: TRBJ2-1
clone_size: NA
d_call: TRBD2
cdr3_nt: TGTGCCAGCAGTTTCGAGCGGGGGATATACAATGAGCAGTTCTTC
cdr3_aa: CASSFERGIYNEQFF

v_call: TRBV5-1
j_call: TRBJ1-4
clone_size: NA
d_call: TRBD1
cdr3_nt: TGCGCCAGCATTATGGACAGGGGCTCTAATGAAAAACTGTTTTTT
cdr3_aa: CASIMDRGSNEKLFF

v_call: TRBV7-3
j_call: TRBJ2-2
clone_size: NA
d_call: NA
cdr3_nt: TGTGCCAGCAGCACAGGGCACACCGGGGAGCTGTTTTTT
cdr3_aa: CASSTGHTGELFF

v_call: TRBV14
j_call: TRBJ2-3
clone_size: NA
d_call: NA
cdr3_nt: TGTGCCAGCAGCCTAAAACTGGGACTCAACGGAGATACGCAGTATTTT
cdr3_aa: CASSLKLGLNGDTQYF

v_call: TRBV7-2
j_call: TRBJ2-3
clone_size: NA
d_call: TRBD2
cdr3_nt: TGTGCCAGCAGCTTAGTCCTTCTCGCGGGAGGACGCTATATAGATACGCAGTATTTT
cdr3_aa: CASSLVLLAGGRYIDTQYF

v_call: TRBV7-8
j_call: TRBJ2-5
clone_size: NA
d_call: NA
cdr3_nt: TGTGCCAGCAGAACGTCTAGGGGAGTAGAGACCCAGTACTTC
cdr3_aa: CASRTSRGVETQYF

v_call: TRBV28
j_call: TRBJ1-5
clone_size: once
d_call: NA
cdr3_nt: TGTGCCAGCAGTCCCCACACAGGGTTAGGTCAGCCCCAGCATTTT
cdr3_aa: CASSPHTGLGQPQHF

v_call: TRBV28
j_call: TRBJ1-5
clone_size: NA
d_call: TRBD1
cdr3_nt: TGTGCCAGCAGCGGGACAGGATTTCAGCCCCAGCATTTT
cdr3_aa: CASSGTGFQPQHF

v_call: TRBV10-1
j_call: TRBJ2-7
clone_size: NA
d_call: NA
cdr3_nt: TGCGCCAGCAGTAGGGGGGCTATAGACGAGCAGTACTTC
cdr3_aa: CASSRGAIDEQYF

v_call: TRBV13
j_call: TRBJ1-4
clone_size: NA
d_call: TRBD1
cdr3_nt: TGTGCCAGCAGCCAGAGCCGACAGGGTGCAGCTAATGAAAAACTGTTTTTT
cdr3_aa: CASSQSRQGAANEKLFF

v_call: TRBV4-1
j_call: TRBJ2-7
clone_size: NA
d_call: NA
cdr3_nt: TGCGCCAGCAGCCAAGAAGAAAGGGGCCCCAGCGAGCAGTACTTC
cdr3_aa: CASSQEERGPSEQYF

v_call: TRBV10-3
j_call: TRBJ2-3
clone_size: once
d_call: TRBD2
cdr3_nt: TGTGCCATCAGTGAGCCCGGACTAGCGGGAATAGATACGCAGTATTTT
cdr3_aa: CAISEPGLAGIDTQYF